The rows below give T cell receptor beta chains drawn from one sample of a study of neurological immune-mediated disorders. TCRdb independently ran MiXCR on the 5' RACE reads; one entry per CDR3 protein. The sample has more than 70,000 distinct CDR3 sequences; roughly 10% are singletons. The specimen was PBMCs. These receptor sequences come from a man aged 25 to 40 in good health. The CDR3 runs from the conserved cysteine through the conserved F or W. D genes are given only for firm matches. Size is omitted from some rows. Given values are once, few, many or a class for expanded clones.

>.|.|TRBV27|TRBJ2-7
TGTGCCAGCAGTTTAGCTTGGTCAGGAAGAGTCCCCTACGAGCAGTACTTC
CASSLAWSGRVPYEQYF
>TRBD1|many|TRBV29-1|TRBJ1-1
TGCAGCGTTGAGGGTCTTACAGGGGTCGGCACTGAAGCTTTCTTT
CSVEGLTGVGTEAFF
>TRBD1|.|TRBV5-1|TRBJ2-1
TGCGCCAGCAGCCAAGGGGGCGGGGAGCAGTTCTTC
CASSQGGGEQFF
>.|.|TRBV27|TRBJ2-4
TGTGCCAGCAGCCCCGATGGTGTCAGGGTGGGGGGCATTCAGTACTTC
CASSPDGVRVGGIQYF
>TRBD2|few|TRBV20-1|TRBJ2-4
TGCAGTGCTAGGGCCATGTCGGCGGGAGGATTCAAAAACATTCAGTACTTC
CSARAMSAGGFKNIQYF
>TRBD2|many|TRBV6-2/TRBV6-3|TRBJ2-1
TGTGCCAGCAGCCCTTGGATGGGGGAGGGAGACAATGAGCAGTTCTTC
CASSPWMGEGDNEQFF
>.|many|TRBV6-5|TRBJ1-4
TGTGCCAGCAGTTACTCAGCGGCAGGCCTTGGGGAAAAACTGTTTTTT
CASSYSAAGLGEKLFF
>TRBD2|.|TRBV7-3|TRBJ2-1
TGTGCCAGCAGCTTAAGTAGCGGGCTATACAATGAGCAGTTCTTC
CASSLSSGLYNEQFF
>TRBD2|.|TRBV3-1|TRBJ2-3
TGTGCCAGCAACTTAGCGGGCGCTAGCACAGATACGCAGTATTTT
CASNLAGASTDTQYF
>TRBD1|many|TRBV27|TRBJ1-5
TGTGCCAGCAGTAAACGGGTGACAGGGGGCCAGGGCGTACATCAGCCCCAGCATTTT
CASSKRVTGGQGVHQPQHF
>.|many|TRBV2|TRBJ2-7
TGTGCCAGCAACGGTGTCTTTACCTACGAGCAGTACTTC
CASNGVFTYEQYF
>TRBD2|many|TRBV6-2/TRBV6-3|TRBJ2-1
TGTGCCAGCAGCCCGGGACTAGCGGAGCAGTTCTTC
CASSPGLAEQFF
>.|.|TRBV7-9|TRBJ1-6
TGTGCCAGCAGCTTAGCGTGGGACGGCTCACCCCTCCACTTT
CASSLAWDGSPLHF